This T cell receptor beta chain came from a study of T-cell reconstitution after alpha-beta-depleted transplantation in children. Study observations and caveats: Where some patients showed high TCRbeta diversity at day 60, it came from recipient T cells and thymic progenitors that had survived. As was reported, about two months after transplant, alpha-beta T cells came from several hundred expanded graft clones.

A few counts support this clonotype. Its specificity is not known. There are 14 residues in the CDR3. Germline loops: CDR1 MDHEN, CDR2 SYDVKM. The V segment lost 4 bases and the J segment 2 bases; nucleotides outside the gene matches: 5. Unique molecular identifiers were used in preparing the TCRbeta library. Using its own MiXCR run on the PCR reads, TCRdb lists one record per CDR3 protein. The table has hundreds of thousands of distinct CDR3 sequences, 15% to 20% seen once. The specimen was PBMCs, mostly from graft donor cells, collected 360 days after TCRalphabeta/CD19-depleted stem cell transplant. The TCR was taken from a male patient under 10 years old who had a stem cell transplant for acute lymphoblastic leukemia, so the T cells may come from the graft donor. The genes are TRBV28 and TRBJ2-7; TRBD1 aligns across 7 bases. CDR3 protein: CASSSDRVPYEQYF. The CDR3 DNA sequence: TGTGCCAGCAGTTCCGACAGGGTCCCCTACGAGCAGTACTTC.